These 20 T cell receptor beta chains were sequenced from one sample in a study of blood T cell repertoires in COVID-19. Generated by immunoSEQ multiplex PCR, the TCRdb table keeps only in-frame clones and is missing some. Of about 240,000 clones listed, roughly 76% are singletons. Specimen: peripheral blood. The receptors were gathered from an elderly woman with COVID-19, enrolled during active disease.

This sequence joins TRBV29-1 and TRBJ1-2; D is ambiguous. The CDR3 has 11 residues. CDR1 is SQVTM, CDR2 ANQGSEA, per germline. V lost 4 bases to trimming and J lost 6 bases, with 9 bases between them. CDR3 DNA: TGCAGCGTTGTCACTACAAATGGCTACACCTTC. This encodes CSVVTTNGYTF.

The chain combines TRBV19 with TRBJ2-7, with D tentatively TRBD2 (5 bases). This CDR3 is built from 14 residues. Germline loops: CDR1 LNHDA, CDR2 SQIVND (reference sequence). Between the trimmed V and J ends, which lost 6 bases and 2 bases, there was a span of 14 bases. CDR3 DNA sequence: TGTGCCAGTAGCTCCGGACTGGGCCCCTACGAGCAGTACTTC. Translated: CASSSGLGPYEQYF. The variable domain in full, with the rest retrieved from reference TRBV19 and TRBJ2-7, is DGGITQSPKYLFRKEGQNVTLSCEQNLNHDAMYWYRQDPGQGLRLIYYSQIVNDFQKGDIAEGYSVSREKKESFPLTVTSAQKNPTAFYLCASSSGLGPYEQYFGPGTRLTVT.

This chain links TRBV6-4 with TRBJ1-1, with D unclear. The CDR3 is 13 amino acids. From germline, CDR1 is MRHNA and CDR2 SNTAGT. Trimming left V 3 bases short and J 3 bases short, with 8 bases between. CDR3 in DNA: TGTGCCAGCAGTGAAAGCCACTACACTGAAGCTTTCTTT. Translation: CASSESHYTEAFF.

The chain has TRBV10-3 and TRBJ1-2; TRBD1 matches 8 bases. The CDR3 is 15 residues long. The V gene end was trimmed by 3 bases and the J gene end by 8 bases; junction bases not matched to a gene: 11. Looked up from germline, CDR1 is ENHRY and CDR2 is SYGVKD. CDR3 protein: CAISDSPDRGNGYTF. In nucleotides, the CDR3 is TGTGCCATCAGTGATTCCCCTGACAGGGGAAACGGCTACACCTTC.

CDR3 amino acids: CAWSVHGVPQASEAFF. The DNA for the CDR3 is TGTGCCTGGAGTGTACACGGGGTCCCCCAGGCTTCTGAAGCTTTCTTT. This chain links TRBV30 with TRBJ1-1; D is undetermined. CDR1 is GTSNPN, CDR2 SVGIG, per germline (reference sequence). V gave up 0 bases and J gave up 6 bases, with 20 bases separating them. The CDR3 runs to 16 residues.

The CDR3 DNA sequence: TGTGCCAGTAGAGGGGGAGACTATGGCTACACCTTC. Amino acid sequence: CASRGGDYGYTF. This chain uses TRBV19 with TRBJ1-2; possible D gene TRBD1, 6 bases. CDR3 size: 12 residues. Germline V gene sequence: CDR1 LNHDA, CDR2 SQIVND (reference sequence). The V end lost 6 bases, the J end lost 3 bases, and 8 bases lay between the germline ends.

CDR3 coding DNA: TGTGCCAGCAGCCGCCTGACACCCGCAGCTAATGAAAAACTGTTTTTT. Residues: CASSRLTPAANEKLFF. V is TRBV7-9 and J is TRBJ1-4; D uncertain. V lost 5 bases and J lost 3, with 16 bases in between. Germline V gives CDR1 SEHNR, CDR2 FQNEAQ (reference sequence). The CDR3 sequence is 16 residues long.

The chain couples TRBV4-1 to TRBJ2-7; the match to TRBD1 covers 10 bases. The CDR3 has 18 amino acids. J gave up 0 bases and V 0 bases, and 8 bases lay outside the gene matches. Germline V gene data show CDR1 as MGHRA and CDR2 as YSYEKL. The CDR3 sequence is CASSQDPEGTGVSYEQYF. CDR3 nucleotides: TGCGCCAGCAGCCAAGATCCCGAGGGGACAGGGGTCTCCTACGAGCAGTACTTC.

The chain has TRBV7-3 and TRBJ1-2; possible D gene TRBD1, 6 bases. The germline V and J ends were trimmed by 5 bases and 7 bases, with 14 bases remaining between them. The CDR3 is made up of 13 amino acids. Germline-derived CDR1 and CDR2 are SGHTA and FQGTGA. CDR3 nucleotides: TGTGCCAGCAGCCCCACAGGGTCCCCTGGCTACACCTTC. Encoded protein: CASSPTGSPGYTF.

V is TRBV7-2 and J is TRBJ2-3; D uncertain. The CDR3 consists of 14 residues. Trimming cost V 1 base and J 2 bases, with 7 bases left between them. Germline CDR1 and CDR2: SGHTA and FQGNSA. In DNA form, the CDR3 reads TGTGCCAGCAGCTTAGGCGGCTTCACAGATACGCAGTATTTT. Its translation: CASSLGGFTDTQYF.

The chain uses TRBV5-6 and TRBJ2-1, with 7 bases that match TRBD1. V dropped 2 bases and J dropped 9; count of bases not matched to a gene: 8. Per germline, CDR1 SGHDT and CDR2 YYEEEE. The CDR3 is made up of 14 amino acids. The CDR3 sequence is CASSFEQGKGEQFF. CDR3 nucleotides: TGTGCCAGCAGCTTCGAACAGGGGAAGGGTGAGCAGTTCTTC.

The V call is TRBV5-1, the J call TRBJ2-7, with 11 nucleotides matching TRBD1. Losses at the gene ends were 1 base for V and 3 bases for J; bases not matched to a gene: 3. This CDR3 comprises 15 residues. Germline V gene sequence: CDR1 SGHRS, CDR2 YFSETQ. The CDR3, as DNA: TGCGCCAGCAGCTTGACCGGGACAGGGGGCTACGAGCAGTACTTC. It encodes CASSLTGTGGYEQYF.

Note on this clone: Other DNA sequences within the sample encode an identical CDR3. This sequence joins TRBV11-3 and TRBJ2-1; 12 nucleotides match TRBD2. The CDR3 is 15 amino acids. J lost 7 bases, V lost 5 bases, and 6 bases had no gene match. Germline V lookup: CDR1 SGHNT, CDR2 YENEEA. The DNA for the CDR3 is TGTGCCAGCAGCCAGGGACTAGCGGGCCTAAATGAGCAGTTCTTC. Amino acids: CASSQGLAGLNEQFF.

This clone was seen at least ten times. This chain uses TRBV27 with TRBJ2-3; D ambiguous. Per germline, CDR1 MNHEY and CDR2 SMNVEV (reference sequence). The CDR3 is 14 amino acids. Trimming took off 6 bases at V and 2 bases at J, with 12 bases between the two ends. The CDR3 spells CASSPLGATDTQYF. In DNA, the CDR3 is TGTGCCAGCAGCCCTTTAGGAGCCACAGATACGCAGTATTTT.

CDR3 loop: CASSTYNQPQHF. DNA for the CDR3: TGTGCCAGTAGTACCTATAATCAGCCCCAGCATTTT. The chain links TRBV19 to TRBJ1-5; D not certain. The CDR3 sequence is 12 residues long. V was pared by 4 bases and J by 4 bases, with 5 bases between. From germline, CDR1 is LNHDA and CDR2 SQIVND (reference sequence).

The genes are TRBV11-3 and TRBJ2-3; D possibly corresponds to TRBD1 (6 bases). CDR1 and CDR2 from the germline V gene are SGHNT and YENEEA. The ends were cut back, 5 bases at V and 5 bases at J, with 17 bases in the middle. The CDR3 is 15 residues long. The CDR3 spells CASSGGSGTGDTQYF. The DNA of the CDR3 is TGTGCCAGCAGCGGGGGCAGCGGTACAGGAGATACGCAGTATTTT. Looking up the rest from reference TRBV11-3 and TRBJ2-3 gives the full variable domain: EAGVVQSPRYKIIEKKQPVAFWCNPISGHNTLYWYLQNLGQGPELLIRYENEEAVDDSQLPKDRFSAERLKGVDSTLKIQPAELGDSAVYLCASSGGSGTGDTQYFGPGTRLTVL.

This clone was detected a few times. The gene calls are TRBV6-2 or TRBV6-3 and TRBJ1-6; tentative D call: TRBD1 (5 bases). The CDR3 sequence is 18 residues long. Germline-derived CDR1 and CDR2 are MNHEY and SVGEGT. V lost 1 base to trimming and J lost 0 bases, with 13 bases between them. CDR3 loop: CASSYWGEGSSYNSPLHF. The CDR3 bases are TGTGCCAGCAGTTACTGGGGGGAAGGGAGCTCCTATAATTCACCCCTCCACTTT.

The V call is TRBV11-3, the J call TRBJ2-1; 7 bases line up with TRBD2. V dropped 0 bases and J dropped 6; count of bases not matched to a gene: 5. The CDR3 has 15 amino acids. CDR1 and CDR2 (germline): SGHNT, YENEEA. CDR3 sequence reads: CASSLDVAGVNEQFF. The CDR3 bases are TGTGCCAGCAGCTTAGATGTCGCGGGAGTCAATGAGCAGTTCTTC.

J is TRBJ1-2 and V is TRBV4-1; D is perhaps TRBD1 (5 bases). Per germline, CDR1 MGHRA and CDR2 YSYEKL. Trimming pared 1 base from V and 4 bases from J, leaving 16 bases between. The CDR3 totals 16 residues. DNA for the CDR3: TGCGCCAGCAGCCAAGCCCCGGACACAGGACCCTATGGCTACACCTTC. Translating it yields CASSQAPDTGPYGYTF.

The chain combines TRBV10-2 with TRBJ2-7; tentatively, D is TRBD1 (6 bases). Trimming removed 10 bases from V and 0 bases from J, with 16 bases in between. The CDR3 is 14 amino acids. CDR1 and CDR2 (germline): WSHSY, SAAADI. CDR3 residues: CATRQVRSSYEQYF. CDR3 bases: TGCGCCACCCGACAGGTTCGAAGCTCCTACGAGCAGTACTTC.